This T cell receptor (beta chain) was obtained from a study of T cells after somatic rescue of genetic block (TCRdb year 2020). Looking at the study overall: The study assessed how robust, over the long term, a T-cell system was when the system had developed through somatic rescue of a genetic block in T-cell development.

Libraries came from the immunoSEQ multiplex PCR assay. The immuneACCESS repertoire file appears here via TCRdb, limited to in-frame rearrangements. These files lack a portion of the clones; in checked studies, under half of the deficit traces to unresolved V genes, and the cause of the others is not known. The sample table holds about 52,000 clones, of which 96% were seen once. About 0.075% of the sample is held by the ten biggest clonotypes. After removal of 1 base from V and 5 bases from J, the junction retains 5 bases not matched to a gene. CDR1 SQVTM and CDR2 ANQGSEA were looked up in the germline V gene. Inclusive of the bounding cysteine and phenylalanine, the CDR3 is 14 residues long. Just CDR3 DNA is preserved here, 42 bases in frame from base 1. With respect to this clone: What this receptor recognizes is not known. Base quality data are lacking; no much larger clone is found one base away.

The receptor comes from a child younger than two. The chain is encoded by TRBV29-1 joined to TRBJ2-7; a stretch of 10 junction bases matches TRBD2. Sequenced sample: peripheral blood mononuclear cells (PBMCs). At the DNA level, the sequence is TGCAGCGTTGAAGTTACTAGCGGGAACCACGAGCAGTACTTC. It codes for CSVEVTSGNHEQYF.